This T cell receptor (beta chain) was retrieved from a study of T cells in Graves' hyperthyroidism and ophthalmopathy. As for the study in general: Pretreatment peripheral blood was obtained at initial diagnosis.

The authors deemed Graves' hyperthyroidism stable absent ophthalmopathy progression within 18 months. Uncontrolled infection, other autoimmune disease, pregnancy and lactation each barred patients from inclusion. Notes on the study in general: The model identified upcoming ophthalmopathy a median approximately six months ahead of onset.

This clonotype was detected ten times or more. The target antigen is unknown. The CDR3 extends over 10 amino acids. The germline V gene encodes CDR1 DFQATT and CDR2 SNEGSKA (reference sequence). V lost 4 bases and J lost 3, with 1 base in between. TCR beta CDR3 region amplification was performed from RNA transcripts. The HTBI primer set served for first-round RT-PCR of the TCR CDR3. MiXCR was run by TCRdb on the multiplex PCR reads, yielding one entry per CDR3 protein. Of under 400,000 distinct CDR3 sequences in the sample, roughly 21% were seen once. The clonotype was recovered from a woman aged 50 to 60 with Graves' hyperthyroidism. The source material was blood. The rearrangement joins TRBV20-1 to TRBJ2-1; no clear D gene. The CDR3 is CSAIYNEQFF. DNA for the CDR3: TGCAGTGCTATCTACAATGAGCAGTTCTTC.